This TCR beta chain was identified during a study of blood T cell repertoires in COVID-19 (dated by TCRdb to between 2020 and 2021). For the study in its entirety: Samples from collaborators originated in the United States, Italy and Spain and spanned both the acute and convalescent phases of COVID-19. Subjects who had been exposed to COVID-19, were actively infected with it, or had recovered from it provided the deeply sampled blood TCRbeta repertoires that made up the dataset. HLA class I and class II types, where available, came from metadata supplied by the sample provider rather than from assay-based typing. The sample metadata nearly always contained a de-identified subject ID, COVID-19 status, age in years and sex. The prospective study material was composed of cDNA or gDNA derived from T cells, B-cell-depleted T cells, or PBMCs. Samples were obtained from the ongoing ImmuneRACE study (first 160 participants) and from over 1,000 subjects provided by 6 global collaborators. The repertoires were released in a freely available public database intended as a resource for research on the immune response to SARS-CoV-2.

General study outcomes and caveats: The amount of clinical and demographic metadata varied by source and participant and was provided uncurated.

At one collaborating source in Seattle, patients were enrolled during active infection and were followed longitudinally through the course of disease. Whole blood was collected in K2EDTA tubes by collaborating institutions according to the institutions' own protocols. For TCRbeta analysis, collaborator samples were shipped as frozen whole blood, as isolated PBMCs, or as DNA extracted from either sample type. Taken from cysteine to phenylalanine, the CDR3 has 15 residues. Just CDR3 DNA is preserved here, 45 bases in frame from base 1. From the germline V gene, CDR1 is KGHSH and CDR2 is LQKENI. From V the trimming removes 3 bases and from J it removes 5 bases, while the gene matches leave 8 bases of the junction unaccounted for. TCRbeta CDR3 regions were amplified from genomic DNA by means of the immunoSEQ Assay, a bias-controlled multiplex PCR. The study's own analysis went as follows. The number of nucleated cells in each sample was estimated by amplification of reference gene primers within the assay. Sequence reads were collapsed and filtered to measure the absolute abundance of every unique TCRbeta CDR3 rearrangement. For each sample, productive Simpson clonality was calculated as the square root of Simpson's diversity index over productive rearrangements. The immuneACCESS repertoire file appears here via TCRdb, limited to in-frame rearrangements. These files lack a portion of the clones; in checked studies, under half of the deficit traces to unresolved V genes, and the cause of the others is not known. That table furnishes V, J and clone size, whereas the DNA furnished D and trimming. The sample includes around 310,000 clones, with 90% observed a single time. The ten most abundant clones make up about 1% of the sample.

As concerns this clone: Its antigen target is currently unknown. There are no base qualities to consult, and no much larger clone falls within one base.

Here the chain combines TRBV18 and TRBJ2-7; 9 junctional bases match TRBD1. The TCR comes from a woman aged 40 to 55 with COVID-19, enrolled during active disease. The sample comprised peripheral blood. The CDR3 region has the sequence CASSPSTGGYNEQYF. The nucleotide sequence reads TGTGCCAGCTCACCGTCTACAGGGGGCTACAACGAGCAGTACTTC. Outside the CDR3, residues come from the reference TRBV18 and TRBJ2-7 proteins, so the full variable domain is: NAGVMQNPRHLVRRRGQEARLRCSPMKGHSHVYWYRQLPEEGLKFMVYLQKENIIDESGMPKERFSAEFPKEGPSILRIQQVVRGDSAAYFCASSPSTGGYNEQYFGPGTRLTVT.